A selection of T cell receptor beta chains follows, all from one sample in a study of cytomegalovirus exposure and HLA in healthy donors. The table came from immunoSEQ multiplex PCR; TCRdb's copy has only in-frame clones and leaves some out. This table has approximately 170,000 clones, approximately 71% appearing once. The sample comprised PBMCs. These receptors were obtained from a male donor in good health and CMV-seronegative. CDR3s include the opening cysteine and the closing phenylalanine or tryptophan. D genes are given only for firm matches. Some rows have no size entry. The others give once, few or many, or a class for an expanded clone.

j_call | v_call | clone_size | d_call | cdr3_aa | cdr3_nt
TRBJ2-1 | TRBV6-1 | . | . | CASSETGGSDEQFF | TGTGCCAGCAGTGAAACAGGAGGGAGCGATGAGCAGTTCTTC
TRBJ2-7 | TRBV18 | . | . | CASSPPVQYYEQYF | TGTGCCAGCTCACCACCGGTCCAGTACTACGAGCAGTACTTC
TRBJ2-5 | TRBV7-2 | . | . | CASSFGKETQYF | TGTGCCAGCAGCTTCGGGAAAGAGACCCAGTACTTC
TRBJ1-3 | TRBV25-1 | . | . | CASSEQGWRNTIYF | TGTGCCAGCAGTGAACAGGGATGGCGAAACACCATATATTTT
TRBJ1-1 | TRBV5-5 | . | . | CASSGPSGFTEAFF | TGTGCCAGCAGCGGGCCCAGTGGGTTCACTGAAGCTTTCTTT
TRBJ2-3 | TRBV9 | . | TRBD2 | CASSPGTSGVDTQYF | TGTGCCAGCAGCCCTGGGACTAGCGGGGTTGATACGCAGTATTTT
TRBJ1-1 | TRBV7-9 | . | . | CASSPGLDANTEAFF | TGTGCCAGCAGCCCTGGACTGGATGCGAACACTGAAGCTTTCTTT
TRBJ2-1 | TRBV14 | once | TRBD2 | CASSQGKTSGGNNEQFF | TGTGCCAGCAGCCAAGGGAAGACTAGCGGGGGCAACAATGAGCAGTTCTTC
TRBJ2-7 | TRBV4-2 | . | TRBD2 | CASSQGAGLAEISSYEQYF | TGTGCCAGCAGCCAAGGTGCGGGACTAGCCGAGATAAGCTCCTACGAGCAGTACTTC
TRBJ2-7 | TRBV2 | . | . | CASSDTIGDYEQYF | TGTGCCAGCAGTGACACGATAGGGGACTACGAGCAGTACTTC
TRBJ2-7 | TRBV28 | . | TRBD2 | CASSLVLSGLAGGRSYEQYF | TGTGCCAGCAGTTTAGTCTTGTCGGGACTAGCGGGAGGCCGCTCCTACGAGCAGTACTTC
TRBJ2-2 | TRBV18 | . | TRBD2 | CASSPRGGPNTGELFF | TGTGCCAGCTCACCACGCGGGGGACCTAACACCGGGGAGCTGTTTTTT
TRBJ2-1 | TRBV28 | few | . | CASSPSGPAHSKFF | TGTGCCAGCAGTCCCAGCGGGCCCGCCCACTCAAAGTTCTTC
TRBJ2-7 | TRBV4-1 | few | TRBD1 | CASSQPDRAREQYF | TGCGCCAGCAGTCAGCCGGACAGGGCTCGCGAGCAGTACTTC
TRBJ1-5 | TRBV10-3 | . | . | CAIKEQGSNQPQHF | TGTGCCATCAAGGAGCAGGGGAGCAATCAGCCCCAGCATTTT
TRBJ2-1 | TRBV7-2 | . | . | CASSLRDTGRDEQFF | TGTGCCAGCAGCCTCCGGGACACGGGACGGGATGAGCAGTTCTTC
TRBJ1-3 | TRBV18 | . | TRBD1 | CASSPPGQDRNTIYF | TGTGCCAGCTCACCACCGGGACAGGATCGAAACACCATATATTTT
TRBJ1-1 | TRBV6-1 | . | . | CAIYIPGVNTEAFF | TGTGCCATCTACATCCCCGGGGTAAACACTGAAGCTTTCTTT
TRBJ2-5 | TRBV4-1 | . | TRBD1 | CASSLDREETQYF | TGCGCCAGCAGCCTAGACAGGGAAGAGACCCAGTACTTC
TRBJ1-4 | TRBV5-1 | few | TRBD1 | CASSVDRVNEKLFF | TGCGCCAGCAGCGTGGACAGGGTTAATGAAAAACTGTTTTTT